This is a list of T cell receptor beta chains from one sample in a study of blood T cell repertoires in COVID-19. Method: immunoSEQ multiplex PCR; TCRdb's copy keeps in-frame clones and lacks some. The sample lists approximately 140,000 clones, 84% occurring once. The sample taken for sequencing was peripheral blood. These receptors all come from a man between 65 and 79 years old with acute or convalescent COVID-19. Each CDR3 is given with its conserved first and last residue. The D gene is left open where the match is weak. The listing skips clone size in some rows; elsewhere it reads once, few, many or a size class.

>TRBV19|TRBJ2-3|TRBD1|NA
CASRDRGGGTDTQYF
TGTGCCAGCCGGGACAGGGGAGGTGGCACAGATACGCAGTATTTT
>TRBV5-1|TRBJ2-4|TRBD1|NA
CASSLPQGAGGFGAKNIQYF
TGCGCCAGCAGCCTACCACAGGGGGCTGGAGGATTTGGGGCCAAAAACATTCAGTACTTC
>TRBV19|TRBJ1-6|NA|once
CASSIEGNRDSPLHF
TGTGCCAGTAGTATCGAGGGAAACAGGGATTCACCCCTCCACTTT
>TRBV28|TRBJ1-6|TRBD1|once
CASTPGTGKPHF
TGTGCCAGCACCCCGGGGACAGGAAAGCCCCACTTT
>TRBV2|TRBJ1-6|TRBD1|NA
CASRPGTGVSPLHF
TGTGCCAGCAGACCCGGGACAGGGGTTTCACCCCTCCACTTT
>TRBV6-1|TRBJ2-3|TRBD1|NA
CASSKGTGVLLWDTQYF
TGTGCCAGCAGTAAAGGGACAGGGGTTCTCCTGTGGGATACGCAGTATTTT
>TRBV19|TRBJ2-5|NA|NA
CASSPGLGETQYF
TGTGCCAGTAGTCCAGGACTTGGGGAGACCCAGTACTTC
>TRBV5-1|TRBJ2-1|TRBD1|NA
CASLLGQGANEQFF
TGCGCCAGCCTCCTAGGACAGGGGGCGAATGAGCAGTTCTTC
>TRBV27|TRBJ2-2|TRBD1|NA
CATSGQGTGELFF
TGTGCCACCTCGGGACAGGGAACCGGGGAGCTGTTTTTT
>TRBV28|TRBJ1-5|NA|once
CASSGSGAGASNQPQHF
TGTGCCAGCAGTGGCTCCGGAGCAGGGGCTTCTAATCAGCCCCAGCATTTT
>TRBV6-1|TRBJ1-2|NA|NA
CASSESGQAGYGYTF
TGTGCCAGCAGTGAAAGTGGCCAGGCGGGCTATGGCTACACCTTC
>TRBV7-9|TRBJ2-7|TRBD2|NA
CASSPPAGGPVQYF
TGTGCCAGCAGCCCCCCAGCGGGAGGGCCAGTGCAGTACTTC
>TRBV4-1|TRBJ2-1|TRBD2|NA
CASSRLAGRGNEQFF
TGCGCCAGCAGCCGCCTAGCGGGGAGAGGCAATGAGCAGTTCTTC
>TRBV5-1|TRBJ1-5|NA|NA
CASSLDKYSNQPQHF
TGCGCCAGCAGCCTCGACAAATATAGCAATCAGCCCCAGCATTTT
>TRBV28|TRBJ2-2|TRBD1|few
CASTSPGGAAGELFF
TGTGCCAGCACCTCTCCAGGGGGAGCGGCCGGGGAGCTGTTTTTT
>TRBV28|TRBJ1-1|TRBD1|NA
CASSLWGTGANTEAFF
TGTGCCAGCAGTTTATGGGGGACAGGAGCGAACACTGAAGCTTTCTTT
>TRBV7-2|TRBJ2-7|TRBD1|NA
CASSLTGQGVYEQYF
TGTGCCAGCAGCTTGACGGGACAGGGGGTCTACGAGCAGTACTTC
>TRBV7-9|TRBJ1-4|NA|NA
CASSRSVANEKLFF
TGTGCCAGCAGCAGGAGTGTAGCTAATGAAAAACTGTTTTTT
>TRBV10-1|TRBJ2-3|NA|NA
CASSEMQGWTDTQYF
TGCGCCAGCAGTGAAATGCAGGGGTGGACAGATACGCAGTATTTT
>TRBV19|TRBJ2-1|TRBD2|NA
CASSPGGLAGVEQFF
TGTGCCAGTAGTCCTGGGGGACTAGCGGGAGTTGAGCAGTTCTTC
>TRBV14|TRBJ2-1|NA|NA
CASSRTASVINEQFF
TGTGCCAGCAGCCGAACGGCCAGCGTAATAAATGAGCAGTTCTTC
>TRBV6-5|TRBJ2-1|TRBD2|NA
CASSFLGLAGTDEQFF
TGTGCCAGCAGTTTCTTGGGACTAGCGGGGACCGATGAGCAGTTCTTC
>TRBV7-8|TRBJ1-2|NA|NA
CASSLGRGQGKVGGYTF
TGTGCCAGCAGCTTAGGACGGGGTCAGGGGAAAGTCGGGGGCTACACCTTC
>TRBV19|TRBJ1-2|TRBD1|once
CASSPGQGYGYTF
TGTGCCAGTAGTCCAGGACAGGGGTATGGCTACACCTTC
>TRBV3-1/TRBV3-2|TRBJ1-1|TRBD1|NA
CASSQWDRMNTEAFF
TGTGCCAGCAGCCAATGGGACAGAATGAACACTGAAGCTTTCTTT
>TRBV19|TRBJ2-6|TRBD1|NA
CASSIGPGQGRSGANVLTF
TGTGCCAGTAGTATTGGCCCCGGACAGGGGCGCTCTGGGGCCAACGTCCTGACTTTC
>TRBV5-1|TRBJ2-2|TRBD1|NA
CASSFGPGTGGTGELFF
TGCGCCAGCAGCTTCGGGCCCGGGACAGGGGGCACCGGGGAGCTGTTTTTT
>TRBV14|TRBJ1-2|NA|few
CASSQRRGSLYGYTF
TGTGCCAGCAGCCAACGAAGGGGCTCCTTATATGGCTACACCTTC
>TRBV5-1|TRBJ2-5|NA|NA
CASSQSTGRETQYF
TGCGCCAGCAGCCAATCGACAGGCCGCGAGACCCAGTACTTC
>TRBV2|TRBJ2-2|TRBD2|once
CASSGLAGAGELFF
TGTGCCAGCAGTGGACTAGCGGGGGCCGGGGAGCTGTTTTTT
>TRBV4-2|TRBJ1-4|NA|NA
CASSQGGANEKLFF
TGTGCCAGCAGCCAAGGGGGAGCAAATGAAAAACTGTTTTTT
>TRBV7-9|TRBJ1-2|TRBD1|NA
CASSLTGTGYGYTF
TGTGCCAGCAGCTTGACCGGGACAGGGTATGGCTACACCTTC
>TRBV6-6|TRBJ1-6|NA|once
CASSYAGTLDNSPLHF
TGTGCCAGCAGTTACGCAGGGACACTAGATAATTCACCCCTCCACTTT
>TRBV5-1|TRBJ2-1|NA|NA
CASSSGLARNEQFF
TGCGCCAGCAGCTCCGGCCTAGCGAGGAATGAGCAGTTCTTC
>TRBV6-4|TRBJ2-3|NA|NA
CASSEGAAQFTDTQYF
TGTGCCAGCAGTGAAGGGGCCGCCCAATTTACAGATACGCAGTATTTT
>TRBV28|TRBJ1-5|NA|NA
CASSPPRGQPQHF
TGTGCCAGCAGTCCACCTAGGGGCCAGCCCCAGCATTTT
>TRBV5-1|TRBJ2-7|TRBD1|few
CASSLFGTGVREQYF
TGCGCCAGCAGCTTGTTCGGGACAGGTGTCCGCGAGCAGTACTTC
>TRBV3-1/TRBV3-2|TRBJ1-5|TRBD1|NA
CASSQDPRTGWDQPQHF
TGTGCCAGCAGCCAAGATCCCCGGACAGGGTGGGATCAGCCCCAGCATTTT
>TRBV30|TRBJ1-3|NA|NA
CAWSRGQLAGNTIYF
TGTGCCTGGAGCCGCGGACAGCTGGCGGGAAACACCATATATTTT
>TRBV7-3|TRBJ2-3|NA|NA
CASSLAGSTDTQYF
TGTGCCAGCAGCTTAGCAGGTAGCACAGATACGCAGTATTTT
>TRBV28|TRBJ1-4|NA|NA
CATATGAAGATNEKLFF
TGTGCCACCGCCACGGGGGCTGCGGGGGCAACTAATGAAAAACTGTTTTTT
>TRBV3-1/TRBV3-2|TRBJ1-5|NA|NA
CASSQDVGNSNQPQHF
TGTGCCAGCAGCCAAGATGTCGGGAATAGCAATCAGCCCCAGCATTTT
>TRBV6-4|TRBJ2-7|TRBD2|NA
CASRRTSGRGSYEQYF
TGTGCCAGCAGGAGGACTAGCGGGAGAGGCTCCTACGAGCAGTACTTC
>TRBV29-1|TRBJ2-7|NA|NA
CSVGLPSGEQYF
TGCAGCGTTGGCCTTCCTTCGGGTGAGCAGTACTTC
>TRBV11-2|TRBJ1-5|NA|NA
CASSREINSNQPQHF
TGTGCCAGCAGCCGTGAGATCAATAGCAATCAGCCCCAGCATTTT
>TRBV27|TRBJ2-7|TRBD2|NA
CASSRSLGGEQYF
TGTGCCAGCAGTAGATCGTTGGGAGGGGAGCAGTACTTC
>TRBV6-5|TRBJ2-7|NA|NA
CASSSQYEQYF
TGTGCCAGCAGTTCGCAGTACGAGCAGTACTTC
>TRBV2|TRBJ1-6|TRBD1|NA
CASTVQGSENSPLHF
TGTGCCAGCACCGTACAGGGGAGTGAGAATTCACCCCTCCACTTT